This paragraph reports one T cell receptor beta chain. As yet, its antigen is unknown. Study-wide results and caveats: Tumor memory CD4+ T cell TCR gene usage was found to cluster with blood and lymph node memory CD4+ cells and with lymph node naive CD4+ cells. Greatest tumor Treg TCR overlap was with tumor naive CD4+ cells.

After constant-region reverse-primer amplification, full-length variable regions underwent semi-nested PCR with Nested Universal Primer A. TCRdb re-analysed the 5' RACE reads in MiXCR, keeping a single row per CDR3 protein. Among tens of thousands of distinct CDR3 sequences listed, roughly 28% were seen once. The memory fraction was CD4+CD45RO+CD25- cells. Looked up from germline, CDR1 is MNHEY and CDR2 is SVGAGI. CDR3 length: 15 residues. Between the trimmed V and J ends, which lost 0 bases and 2 bases, there was a span of 11 bases. The sample consisted of tumor-infiltrating memory CD4+ T cells sorted from the breast tumor. Subset defined: memory CD4+ T cells, CD4+CD45RO+CD25-. The TCR comes from a female donor with breast cancer. The genes are TRBV6-5 and TRBJ2-7; D is ambiguous. The CDR3 is CASSYSPLGTYEQYF. CDR3 DNA: TGTGCCAGCAGTTACTCGCCCCTCGGCACCTACGAGCAGTACTTC.